This T cell receptor beta chain was found in a study of PD-L1 blockade in urothelial cancer. In the study overall: Samples of blood were analyzed 3 weeks (second dose) and 6 weeks after treatment start. The median number of T cells present in blood samples was about 140,000.

Method: immunoSEQ multiplex PCR; TCRdb's copy keeps in-frame clones and lacks some. Of approximately 110,000 clones in the sample, approximately 89% were seen once. The germline V gene encodes CDR1 MNHEY and CDR2 SVGAGI. The CDR3 spans 13 residues. V lost 2 bases to trimming and J lost 7 bases, with 9 bases between them. Time point denoted: peripheral blood 6 weeks after treatment start. Diagnoses among patients were locally advanced or metastatic urothelial carcinoma. The specimen was PBMCs, collected around atezolizumab (anti-PD-L1) treatment. The receptor was isolated from a man in his 60s with urothelial cancer. The rearrangement uses TRBV6-5 and TRBJ1-3; D is unclear. DNA of the CDR3: TGTGCCAGCAGTTACCCGGGTGGTAACACCATATATTTT. Protein sequence: CASSYPGGNTIYF.